This T cell receptor beta chain was sequenced for a study of shared clonotypes between healthy human individuals. Study context: The cohort had two women and a few men, ages 18 to 49. Overall study findings and caveats: When compared with the clonotypes that were shared by all four sorted-subset donors, the non-shared clonotypes turned out to have lower generation probabilities.

Naivety among CD8 cells was defined by CD45RO negativity and positive CCR7 selection, thereby excluding terminally differentiated effector memory CD45RA+ cells. This clone was recorded once. The target antigen is unknown. Some clones are missing from TCRdb's copy, which holds only in-frame ones; the method was immunoSEQ multiplex PCR. The sample lists over 2,000,000 clones, just over 90% occurring once. The origin of this receptor is a man aged 18 to 30 in good health. Some clones in this sample may be carry-over from other donors' samples. The source material was naive CD8+ T cells from PBMCs.

The DNA for the CDR3 is TGTGCCAGTAGTATAGTTCCCTTTCCCAATCAGCCCCAGCATTTT. Its translation is CASSIVPFPNQPQHF. The rearrangement links TRBV19 to TRBJ1-5; unclear D gene. CDR1 and CDR2 from the germline V gene are LNHDA and SQIVND (reference sequence). V lost 1 base, J lost 3 bases, and 10 bases lay in between. This CDR3 is built from 15 residues.